The TCR beta chain described here comes from a study of blood T cells in healthy people across ages (dated by TCRdb to 2014 to 2015). As for the study more broadly: In model experiments, template switching captured about one uniquely barcoded TCR beta cDNA molecule for every two T cells. Age-related changes in TCR beta repertoire diversity were measured in the study by deep sequencing normalized with unique cDNA molecular identifiers. Four age groups were formed from the donors: young (average roughly 16 years), middle-aged (around 41), aged (under 70) and long-lived (about 75). The study analyzed two additional independent replicas of 1 million unique cDNA reads from the same blood draw for two donors, one aged 18 to 29 and one aged 80 or older. Results and caveats for the whole study, not just this receptor: Observed TCR beta diversity per million T cells fell roughly linearly with age, and a significant reduction was already apparent by age roughly 40. Compared with the aged group, the long-lived group had more naive CD4+ T cells, fewer expanded clones and increased TCR diversity, suggesting age selection. Total diversity estimates from one million sequenced T cells were considered lower bounds and underestimates. Because the CMV infection status of the donors was unknown, age-related changes in expanded clonotypes may potentially have been confounded. Conclusive comparison of naive and antigen-experienced compartments was prevented by the profiling of bulk unsorted PBMCs. A strong correlation was found between observed TCR beta diversity and the percentage of naive T cells measured by flow cytometry.

Receptors were amplified or captured by 5' RACE. TCRdb names Illumina HiSeq 2500 as the instrument used. A second PCR of roughly 7 to 12 cycles was run with a J-beta primer mix and a sample-barcoded 5' primer. Each TCR beta cDNA molecule received a unique molecular identifier from a template-switch 5' adaptor carrying 12 random nucleotides. Each sample yielded at least 3 million CDR3-containing paired-end reads. First-strand cDNA synthesis was performed from all RNA using the Mint cDNA synthesis kit, with priming by a TRBC-specific oligonucleotide. All cDNA was treated with uracil-DNA glycosylase and then went through a first 18-cycle PCR with the universal primers M1SS and BC2_uni_R. Per the original workflow: Normalization of each sample was performed by random selection of 1 million high-quality reads, each carrying a distinct molecular identifier. Instead of being binned into consensus sequences, reads that shared molecular identifiers were thrown out. MiTCR, run with a Q25 quality threshold and the strictest error-elimination algorithm, handled CDR3 identification, clonotype clustering and error correction. A nonparametric unseen species model with Euler transformation was used to estimate a lower bound on total TCR beta diversity. Using fastp at Q25 and MiXCR, TCRdb reprocessed the public reads and kept productive beta chains. Every entry covers one CDR3 protein and lists the most common genes and DNA from its rows. TCRdb's processing, not the study's, gives the V and J calls here. The sample records 800,000 or so distinct CDR3 sequences, roughly 25% of which are singletons. Together, the top ten hold approximately 4% of the sample.

The 39 donors, aged about 6 to 95 years, were systemically healthy Caucasian individuals from Russia. Each donor gave 9.5 to 10 milliliters of peripheral blood, drawn into EDTA-treated Vacutainer tubes. Ficoll-Paque density-gradient centrifugation was used to isolate PBMCs, with at least 7 million obtained per sample. Total RNA was extracted from PBMCs with Trizol reagent, with at least 6 micrograms obtained per sample. For every donor, flow cytometry on a PBMC aliquot measured the percentage of naive CD45RAhigh/CD27high T cells. Worth noting for this clonotype: Its cognate antigen has yet to be identified. No much larger clone exists at a distance of one base, and base qualities are not known.

Inclusive of the bounding cysteine and phenylalanine, the CDR3 is 15 residues long. Only CDR3 DNA is held: 45 bases, read in frame from base 1. For this chain, trimming is 6 bases at the V end and 4 bases at the J end, and the number of junction bases without a gene match is 9. The germline V gene (reference sequence) supplies CDR1 MNHEY and CDR2 SMNVEV. These data also featured in a second study, about T cells of mothers and their children. Per the second study: Nine systemically healthy Caucasian individuals served as donors, namely three mothers together with their six children. cDNA synthesis consumed the entire amount of extracted RNA, loaded at 1.5 ug RNA in each 15 ul reaction. In the second PCR, the M1S primer added sample barcodes and 2-4 random nucleotides. More than 8 million TCR beta CDR3 reads were obtained from each mother, and approximately 3 million reads were obtained from each child. TCR recombination output is similarly shaped by thymic selection in related and unrelated pairs, with a minor effect exerted by inherited differences. Related mother-child pairs always showed normalized repertoire overlap that was slightly higher than in unrelated mother-child pairs, though the difference was never significant. No persistent microchimeric T cell clones were detected, at a sensitivity of approximately 100 clones per million clonotypes. In the study, deep NGS was used to compare the TCR beta repertoires of mothers and children, and features distinguishing related mother-child pairs from unrelated individuals were sought. On average, the children were approximately 11 +/- 4 years old, while the mothers were approximately 41 +/- 4 years old. After adapter ligation was performed with NEBNext reagents, the libraries were sequenced on an Illumina HiSeq 2000 with 100+100 nt paired-end reads. To prevent cross-contamination, the mother and child libraries were prepared a month apart and were sequenced in separate runs. For each donor, between about 500,000 and 2,000,000 distinct TCR beta clonotypes were identified. Naive TCR beta clonotypes were estimated from low-frequency clonotypes matched to each donor's FACS-determined naive share, without sorting.

Sequencing used blood. The chain joins TRBV27 to TRBJ1-1; 9 of the junction bases match TRBD1. This TCR was sampled from a boy aged 5-17 years in good health. CDR3 reads: CASSAHTGGGTEAFF. The DNA sequence is TGTGCCAGCAGCGCCCACACAGGGGGCGGCACTGAAGCTTTCTTT.